These 15 T cell receptor beta chains share one sample of origin, sequenced in a study of blood T cell repertoires in COVID-19. The table came from immunoSEQ multiplex PCR; TCRdb's copy has only in-frame clones and leaves some out. The table records some 52,000 clones, around 84% of them present only once. Sequences were obtained from peripheral blood. These TCRs come from a human donor in a cohort sampled during active COVID-19.

J is TRBJ1-6 and V is TRBV30; maybe TRBD1 (6 bases). Trimming cost V 1 base and J 7 bases, with 11 bases left between them. Germline V gene sequence: CDR1 GTSNPN, CDR2 SVGIG (reference sequence). CDR3 length: 14 amino acids. CDR3 residues: CAWSGPGQNSPLHF. The DNA of the CDR3 is TGTGCCTGGAGTGGACCAGGACAGAATTCACCCCTCCACTTT.

The rearrangement joins TRBV5-8 to TRBJ1-5; D is perhaps TRBD1 (5 bases). Trimming took 3 bases from V and 5 from J, leaving 12 bases between them. The CDR3 has 14 amino acids. Germline CDR1 reads SGHTS; CDR2 reads YDEGEE. The CDR3 is CASSSRVEDQPQHF. CDR3 nucleotide sequence: TGTGCCAGCAGCTCCAGGGTTGAGGATCAGCCCCAGCATTTT.

This clone appeared a single time. V is TRBV3-1 (or the pseudogene TRBV3-2) and J is TRBJ2-1; possible D gene TRBD2, 6 bases. CDR3 length equals 16 residues. Germline lookup yields CDR1 LGHDT and CDR2 YNNKEL (reference sequence). Trimming pared 0 bases from V and 3 bases from J, leaving 12 bases between. The CDR3 loop is CASSQDRLAIYNEQFF. The CDR3 region has the DNA TGTGCCAGCAGCCAAGATCGTCTAGCGATCTACAATGAGCAGTTCTTC.

The rearrangement uses TRBV2 and TRBJ2-7; 10 bases align to TRBD2. V was clipped by 3 bases and J by 6 bases; unmatched bases: 8. The CDR3 is 15 amino acids. From germline, CDR1 is SNHLY and CDR2 FYNNEI. The CDR3 loop is CASSDLAGVSSEQYF. DNA for the CDR3: TGTGCCAGCAGTGATCTAGCGGGAGTAAGCAGCGAGCAGTACTTC.

The rearrangement uses TRBV9 and TRBJ1-2, with D possibly being TRBD1 (5 bases). V lost 0 bases to trimming and J lost 4 bases, with 13 bases between them. Germline CDR1 reads SGDLS; CDR2 reads YYNGEE. This CDR3 has 15 residues. CDR3 sequence reads: CASSVAGRGSYGYTF. The DNA for the CDR3 is TGTGCCAGCAGCGTAGCTGGAAGGGGTAGCTATGGCTACACCTTC.

This chain joins TRBV7-9 and TRBJ2-2, with 9 bases lining up with TRBD1. This CDR3 is built from 15 residues. V shed 7 bases, J shed 5 bases, and the junction held 8 bases outside the gene matches. Per the germline V gene, CDR1 is SEHNR and CDR2 is FQNEAQ (reference sequence). CDR3 sequence (DNA): TGTGCCAGCACAAGGGGACAGGGAAGTACCGGGGAGCTGTTTTTT. It is translated as CASTRGQGSTGELFF.

This rearrangement joins TRBV7-9 to TRBJ2-7, with 12 bases lining up with TRBD2. Germline CDR1 reads SEHNR; CDR2 reads FQNEAQ (reference sequence). V shed 4 bases and J 3 bases; nucleotides not matched to a gene: 1. The CDR3 contains 14 residues. The CDR3 spells CASSSGLAGYEQYF. The CDR3 region has the DNA TGTGCCAGCAGCTCGGGACTAGCGGGCTACGAGCAGTACTTC.

The chain employs TRBV7-9 and TRBJ2-5; D possibly corresponds to TRBD1 (6 bases). This CDR3 comprises 17 residues. Germline V gives CDR1 SEHNR, CDR2 FQNEAQ (reference sequence). Trimming left V 4 bases short and J 1 base short, with 19 bases between. In DNA form, the CDR3 reads TGTGCCAGCAGCTCACCCGGCGGCAGGGGATCCCAAGAGACCCAGTACTTC. Its translation is CASSSPGGRGSQETQYF.

This clone was detected only a few times. The V gene is TRBV19, the J gene TRBJ1-5; TRBD1 agrees at 8 bases. The CDR3 extends over 16 amino acids. Unmatched junction bases numbered 10, after V lost 3 bases and J lost 6 bases. Looked up from germline, CDR1 is LNHDA and CDR2 is SQIVND (reference sequence). The chain's CDR3 is CASSMPGQGLSQPQHF. In nucleotides, the CDR3 is TGTGCCAGTAGTATGCCCGGACAGGGTTTAAGTCAGCCCCAGCATTTT. The full variable domain, with the rest looked up from reference TRBV19 and TRBJ1-5, is DGGITQSPKYLFRKEGQNVTLSCEQNLNHDAMYWYRQDPGQGLRLIYYSQIVNDFQKGDIAEGYSVSREKKESFPLTVTSAQKNPTAFYLCASSMPGQGLSQPQHFGDGTRLSIL.

The CDR3 sequence: CASSPLSRGQQGKLFF. The DNA of the CDR3 is TGTGCCAGCAGTCCCTTGTCCAGGGGGCAGCAAGGAAAACTGTTTTTT. The chain has TRBV27 and TRBJ1-4, with 8 bases identical to TRBD1. The junction had 15 bases not matched to a gene; V was cut back by 5 bases and J by 10 bases. This CDR3 is 16 amino acids long. Germline V gives CDR1 MNHEY, CDR2 SMNVEV (reference sequence). The whole variable domain, filled in from reference TRBV27 and TRBJ1-4, reads EAQVTQNPRYLITVTGKKLTVTCSQNMNHEYMSWYRQDPGLGLRQIYYSMNVEVTDKGDVPEGYKVSRKEKRNFPLILESPSPNQTSLYFCASSPLSRGQQGKLFFGSGTQLSVL.

J is TRBJ2-6 and V is TRBV6-4, with TRBD1 identical over 7 bases. V lost 6 bases to trimming and J lost 2 bases; unmatched junction nucleotides: 13. The CDR3 extends over 18 amino acids. Germline values: CDR1 MRHNA, CDR2 SNTAGT. The DNA for the CDR3 is TGTGCCAGCAGCCCGCGTCCGGACAGGTCCCCTGGGGCCAACGTCCTGACTTTC. This encodes CASSPRPDRSPGANVLTF.

The rearrangement uses TRBV2 and TRBJ2-1, with a tentative D call TRBD2 (6 bases). The V and J ends lost 2 bases and 8 bases respectively, with 16 bases between them. CDR3 size: 15 residues. Per germline, CDR1 SNHLY and CDR2 FYNNEI. CDR3 DNA: TGTGCCAGCAGTGAACAGCGGGCTGAATACGATGAGCAGTTCTTC. The encoded protein is CASSEQRAEYDEQFF.

As concerns this clone: The DNA is left out, because the CDR3 cannot be placed on it with certainty; the CDR3 is given as TCRdb lists it. The rearrangement joins TRBV28 to TRBJ2-3; TRBD2, as called in the table, went unchecked against the DNA. From its first to its last residue, the CDR3 has 13 amino acids. Per the germline V gene, CDR1 is MDHEN and CDR2 is SYDVKM. CDR3 in amino acids: CASSSSYTDTQYF.

This clone was counted once. V gene TRBV29-1 combines with J gene TRBJ1-2, with 9 bases matching TRBD1. In germline, CDR1 is SQVTM, CDR2 ANQGSEA. The V segment lost 6 bases and the J segment 5 bases; nucleotides outside the gene matches: 7. The CDR3 sequence is 13 residues long. In nucleotides, the CDR3 is TGCAGCGTCGAGGGACAGGGTTGGTATGGCTACACCTTC. This gives the protein CSVEGQGWYGYTF.

The chain has TRBV5-1 and TRBJ2-5, with D perhaps matching TRBD1 (5 bases). This CDR3 contains 13 residues. Germline CDR1 is SGHRS and CDR2 is YFSETQ. V was shortened by 6 bases and J by 7 bases, with 16 bases between the two germline ends. CDR3 nucleotide sequence: TGCGCCAGCACCGCGATAGGGGTGGGGACCCAGTACTTC. Its translation is CASTAIGVGTQYF.